Detailed here is one T cell receptor (beta chain). What it binds is not known. Participating donors were healthy, HIV-negative adults free of recent acute infections or vaccinations. The data were obtained in a study of shared clonotypes between healthy human individuals. Broader study findings: When compared with the clonotypes that were shared by all four sorted-subset donors, the non-shared clonotypes turned out to have lower generation probabilities. Tissues were not sampled, only blood, and their repertoires likely differ.

Method: immunoSEQ multiplex PCR; TCRdb's copy keeps in-frame clones and lacks some. This table has about 110,000 clones, about 70% appearing once. CDR1 is SGHVS, CDR2 FQNEAQ, per germline. This CDR3 has 16 residues. Trimming cost V 5 bases and J 2 bases, with 16 bases left between them. The sequence was collected from a woman aged 25 to 45 in good health. The chain is built from TRBV7-8 and TRBJ1-5; D uncertain. The sample taken for sequencing was memory CD8+ T cells sorted from blood. Subset indicated: CD45RO+ cells pooled with CCR7-negative TemRA cells. CDR3 in amino acids: CASSPRGGLGNQPQHF. The CDR3 DNA reads as TGTGCCAGCAGCCCGCGGGGTGGGTTAGGCAATCAGCCCCAGCATTTT.